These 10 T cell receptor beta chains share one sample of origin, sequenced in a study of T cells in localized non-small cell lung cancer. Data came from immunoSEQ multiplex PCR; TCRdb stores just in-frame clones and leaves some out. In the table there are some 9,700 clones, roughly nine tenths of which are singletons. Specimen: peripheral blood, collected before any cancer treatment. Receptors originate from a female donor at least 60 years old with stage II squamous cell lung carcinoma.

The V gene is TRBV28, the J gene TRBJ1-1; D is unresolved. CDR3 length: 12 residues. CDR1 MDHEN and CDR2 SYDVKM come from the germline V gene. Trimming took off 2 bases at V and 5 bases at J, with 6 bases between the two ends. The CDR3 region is CASSLVRTEAFF. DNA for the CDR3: TGTGCCAGCAGTTTAGTCAGGACTGAAGCTTTCTTT. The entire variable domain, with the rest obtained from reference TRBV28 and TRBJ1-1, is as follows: DVKVTQSSRYLVKRTGEKVFLECVQDMDHENMFWYRQDPGLGLRLIYFSYDVKMKEKGDIPEGYSVSREKKERFSLILESASTNQTSMYLCASSLVRTEAFFGQGTRLTVV.

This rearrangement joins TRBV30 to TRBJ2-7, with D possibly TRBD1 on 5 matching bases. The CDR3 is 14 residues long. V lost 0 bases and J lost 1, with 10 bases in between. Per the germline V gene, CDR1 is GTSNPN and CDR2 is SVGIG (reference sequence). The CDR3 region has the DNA TGTGCCTGGAGTGTAAGCAGGGTGTCCTACGAGCAGTACTTC. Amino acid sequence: CAWSVSRVSYEQYF.

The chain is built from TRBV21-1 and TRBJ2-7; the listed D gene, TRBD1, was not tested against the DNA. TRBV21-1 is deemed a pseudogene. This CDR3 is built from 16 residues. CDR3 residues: CASSRVKARGTYEQYF. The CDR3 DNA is TGTGCCAGCAGCAGGGTTAAGGCCAGGGGAACATACGAGCAGTACTTC.

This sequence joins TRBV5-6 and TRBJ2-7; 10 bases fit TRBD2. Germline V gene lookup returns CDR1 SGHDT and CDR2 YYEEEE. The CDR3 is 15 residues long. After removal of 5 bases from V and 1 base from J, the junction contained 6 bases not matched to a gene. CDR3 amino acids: CASRSLAGESYEQYF. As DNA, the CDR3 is TGTGCCAGCAGATCCCTAGCGGGAGAGTCCTACGAGCAGTACTTC.

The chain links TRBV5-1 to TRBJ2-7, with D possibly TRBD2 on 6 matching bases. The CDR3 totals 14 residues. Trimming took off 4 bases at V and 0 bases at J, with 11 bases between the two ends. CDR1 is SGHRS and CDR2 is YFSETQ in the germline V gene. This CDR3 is CASSVAASSYEQYF. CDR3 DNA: TGCGCCAGCAGCGTAGCGGCCAGCTCCTACGAGCAGTACTTC.

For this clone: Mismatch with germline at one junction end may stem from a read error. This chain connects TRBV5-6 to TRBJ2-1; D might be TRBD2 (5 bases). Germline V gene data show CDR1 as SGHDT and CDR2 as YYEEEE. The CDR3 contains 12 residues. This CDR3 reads CATSKKADEQFF. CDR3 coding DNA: TGTGCCACCAGCAAGAAAGCGGATGAGCAGTTCTTC.

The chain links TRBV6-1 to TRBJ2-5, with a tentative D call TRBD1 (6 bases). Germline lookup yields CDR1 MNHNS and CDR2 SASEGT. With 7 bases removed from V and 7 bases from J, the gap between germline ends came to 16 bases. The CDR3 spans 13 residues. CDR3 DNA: TGTGCCAGCAATCGACAGGTCGAGGGGACCCAGTACTTC. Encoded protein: CASNRQVEGTQYF.

CDR3: CASSPWTEQETQYF. In nucleotides, the CDR3 is TGTGCCAGTAGCCCCTGGACTGAACAAGAGACCCAGTACTTC. V usage is TRBV19 and J usage is TRBJ2-5, with D possibly TRBD2 on 5 matching bases. The germline V gene encodes CDR1 LNHDA and CDR2 SQIVND (reference sequence). V lost 6 bases, J lost 2 bases, and 13 bases lay in between. There are 14 residues in the CDR3.

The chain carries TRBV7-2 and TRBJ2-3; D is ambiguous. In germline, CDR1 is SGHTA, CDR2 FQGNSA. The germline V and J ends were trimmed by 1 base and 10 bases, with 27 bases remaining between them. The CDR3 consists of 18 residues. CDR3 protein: CASSLGTKARPAELSQYF. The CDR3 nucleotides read TGTGCCAGCAGCTTAGGCACCAAGGCTAGGCCTGCCGAGCTGTCGCAGTATTTT.

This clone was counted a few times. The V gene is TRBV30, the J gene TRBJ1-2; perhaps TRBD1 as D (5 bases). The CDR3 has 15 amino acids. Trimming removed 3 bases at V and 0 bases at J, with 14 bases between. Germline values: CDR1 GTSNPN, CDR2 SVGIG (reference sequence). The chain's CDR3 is CAWRPGGAANYGYTF. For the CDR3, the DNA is TGTGCCTGGAGACCCGGGGGAGCTGCTAACTATGGCTACACCTTC.